This T cell receptor beta chain was captured in a study of chemoradiotherapy in HPV16-positive cancers. Study information: Functional T-cell assays on two HPV16-positive patients' cells defined candidate HPV-specific clones and common TCR motifs. Study results and limitations: Functional assays defining HPV-specific T cells used only a couple of HPV16-positive patients.

TCRdb's copy holds only in-frame clones and misses some; the assay was immunoSEQ multiplex PCR. Among 25,000 to 35,000 clones listed, around 93% were seen once. Trimming stripped 2 bases from V and 2 bases from J, with 9 bases between. The CDR3 contains 15 residues. Germline loops: CDR1 SNHLY, CDR2 FYNNEI. This clone showed up just once. The target antigen is unknown. Repertoires were sampled repeatedly during chemoradiotherapy. The receptor was derived from a human donor with HPV-associated anogenital cancer. Sample: blood, taken from a patient who underwent chemoradiotherapy. The chain couples TRBV2 to TRBJ2-2; no clear D gene. The DNA for the CDR3 is TGTGCCAGCAGTGAAACCTACAGTAACACCGGGGAGCTGTTTTTT. It encodes CASSETYSNTGELFF.